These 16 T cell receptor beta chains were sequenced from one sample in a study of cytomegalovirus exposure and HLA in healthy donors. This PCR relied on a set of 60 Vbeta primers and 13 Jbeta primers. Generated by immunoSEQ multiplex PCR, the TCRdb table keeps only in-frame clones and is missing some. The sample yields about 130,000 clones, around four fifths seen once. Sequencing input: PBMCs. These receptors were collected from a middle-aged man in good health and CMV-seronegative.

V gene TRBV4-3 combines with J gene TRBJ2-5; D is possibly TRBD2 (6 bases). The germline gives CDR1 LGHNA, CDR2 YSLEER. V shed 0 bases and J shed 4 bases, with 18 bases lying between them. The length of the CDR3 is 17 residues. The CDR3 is CASSQDLNLRRGETQYF. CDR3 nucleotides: TGCGCCAGCAGCCAAGACCTCAACCTCAGGAGGGGAGAGACCCAGTACTTC.

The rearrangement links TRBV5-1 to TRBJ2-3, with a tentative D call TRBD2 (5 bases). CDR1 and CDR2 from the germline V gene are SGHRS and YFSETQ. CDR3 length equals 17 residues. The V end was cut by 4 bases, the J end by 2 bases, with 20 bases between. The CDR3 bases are TGCGCCAGCAGCCCGAGCGGAGTGGGGATCCTCACAGATACGCAGTATTTT. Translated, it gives CASSPSGVGILTDTQYF.

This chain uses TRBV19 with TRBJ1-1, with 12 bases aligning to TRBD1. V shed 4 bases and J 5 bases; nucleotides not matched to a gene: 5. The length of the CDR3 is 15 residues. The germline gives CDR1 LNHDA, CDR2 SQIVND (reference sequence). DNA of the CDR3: TGTGCCAGTAGTAAGGGACAGGGGGCGCGAACTGAAGCTTTCTTT. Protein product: CASSKGQGARTEAFF. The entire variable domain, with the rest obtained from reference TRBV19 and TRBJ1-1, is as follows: DGGITQSPKYLFRKEGQNVTLSCEQNLNHDAMYWYRQDPGQGLRLIYYSQIVNDFQKGDIAEGYSVSREKKESFPLTVTSAQKNPTAFYLCASSKGQGARTEAFFGQGTRLTVV.

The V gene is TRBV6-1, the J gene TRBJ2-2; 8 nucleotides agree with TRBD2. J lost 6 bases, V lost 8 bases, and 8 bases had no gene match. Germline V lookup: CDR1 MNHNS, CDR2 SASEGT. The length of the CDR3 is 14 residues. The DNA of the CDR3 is TGTGCCAGCCAACTAGCGGAGTGGGCCGGGGAGCTGTTTTTT. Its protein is CASQLAEWAGELFF.

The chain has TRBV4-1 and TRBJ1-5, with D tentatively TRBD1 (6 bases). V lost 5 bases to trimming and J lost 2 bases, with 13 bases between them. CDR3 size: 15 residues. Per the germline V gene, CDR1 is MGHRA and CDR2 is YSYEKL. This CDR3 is CASSTDSGGNQPQHF. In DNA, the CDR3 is TGCGCCAGCAGCACGGACAGCGGAGGCAATCAGCCCCAGCATTTT.

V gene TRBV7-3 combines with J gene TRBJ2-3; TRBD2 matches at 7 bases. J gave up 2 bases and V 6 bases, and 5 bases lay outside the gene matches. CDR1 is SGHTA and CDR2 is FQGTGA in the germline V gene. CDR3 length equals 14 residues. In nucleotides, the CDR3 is TGTGCCAGCAGGGGCGGGAGAGTCACAGATACGCAGTATTTT. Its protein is CASRGGRVTDTQYF.

The CDR3 DNA sequence: TGTGCCAGCAGTATAGCGGGTGTTGCCTACAATGAGCAGTTCTTC. This translates into CASSIAGVAYNEQFF. The V gene is TRBV6-5, the J gene TRBJ2-1, with TRBD2 matching over 7 bases. J gave up 2 bases and V 5 bases, and 6 bases lay outside the gene matches. The CDR3 is made up of 15 amino acids. CDR1 is MNHEY and CDR2 is SVGAGI in the germline V gene.

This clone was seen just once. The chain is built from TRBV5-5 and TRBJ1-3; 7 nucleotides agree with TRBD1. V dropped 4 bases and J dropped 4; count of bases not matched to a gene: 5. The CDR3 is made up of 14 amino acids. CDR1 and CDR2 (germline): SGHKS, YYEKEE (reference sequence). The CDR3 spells CASSIQGSGNTIYF. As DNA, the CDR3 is TGTGCCAGCAGCATACAGGGGTCCGGAAACACCATATATTTT.

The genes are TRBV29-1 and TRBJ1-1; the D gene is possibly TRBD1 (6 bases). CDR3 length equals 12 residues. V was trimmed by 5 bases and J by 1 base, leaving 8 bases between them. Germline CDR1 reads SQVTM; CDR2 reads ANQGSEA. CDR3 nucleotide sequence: TGCAGCGTTTGGACAGAGAACACTGAAGCTTTCTTT. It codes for CSVWTENTEAFF.

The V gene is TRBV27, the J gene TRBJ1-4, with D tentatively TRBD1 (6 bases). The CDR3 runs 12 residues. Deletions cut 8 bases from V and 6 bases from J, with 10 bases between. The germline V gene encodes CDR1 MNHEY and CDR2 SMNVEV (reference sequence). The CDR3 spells CASGGADEKLFF. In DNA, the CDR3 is TGTGCCAGCGGGGGCGCGGATGAAAAACTGTTTTTT. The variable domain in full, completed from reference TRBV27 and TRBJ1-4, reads EAQVTQNPRYLITVTGKKLTVTCSQNMNHEYMSWYRQDPGLGLRQIYYSMNVEVTDKGDVPEGYKVSRKEKRNFPLILESPSPNQTSLYFCASGGADEKLFFGSGTQLSVL.

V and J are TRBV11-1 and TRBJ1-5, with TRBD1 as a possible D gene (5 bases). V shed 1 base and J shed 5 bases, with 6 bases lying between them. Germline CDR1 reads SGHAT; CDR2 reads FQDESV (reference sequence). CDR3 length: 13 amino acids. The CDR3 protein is CASSLGGDQPQHF. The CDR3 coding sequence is TGTGCCAGCAGCTTAGGGGGGGATCAGCCCCAGCATTTT. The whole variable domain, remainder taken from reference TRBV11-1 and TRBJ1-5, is EAEVAQSPRYKITEKSQAVAFWCDPISGHATLYWYRQILGQGPELLVQFQDESVVDDSQLPKDRFSAERLKGVDSTLKIQPAELGDSAMYLCASSLGGDQPQHFGDGTRLSIL.

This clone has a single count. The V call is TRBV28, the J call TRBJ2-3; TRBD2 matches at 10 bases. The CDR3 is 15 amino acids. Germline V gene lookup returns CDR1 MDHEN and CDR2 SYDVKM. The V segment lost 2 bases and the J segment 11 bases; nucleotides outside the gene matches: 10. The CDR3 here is CASSLEYLAGVRQYF. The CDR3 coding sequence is TGTGCCAGCAGTTTAGAGTATCTAGCGGGGGTTAGGCAGTATTTT.

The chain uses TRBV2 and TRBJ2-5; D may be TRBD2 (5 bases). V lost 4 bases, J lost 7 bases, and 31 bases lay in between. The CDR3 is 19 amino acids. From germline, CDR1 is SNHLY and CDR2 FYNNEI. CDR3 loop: CASSAGWSALTAGRGTQYF. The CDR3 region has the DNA TGTGCCAGCAGTGCGGGGTGGTCTGCGCTTACGGCGGGTCGTGGGACCCAGTACTTC.

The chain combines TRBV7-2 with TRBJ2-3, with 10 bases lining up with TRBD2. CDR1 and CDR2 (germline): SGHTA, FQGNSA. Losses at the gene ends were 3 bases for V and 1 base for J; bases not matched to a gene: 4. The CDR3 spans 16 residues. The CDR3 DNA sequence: TGTGCCAGCAGCTTTTTCCTAGCGGGGGGCACAGATACGCAGTATTTT. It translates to CASSFFLAGGTDTQYF.

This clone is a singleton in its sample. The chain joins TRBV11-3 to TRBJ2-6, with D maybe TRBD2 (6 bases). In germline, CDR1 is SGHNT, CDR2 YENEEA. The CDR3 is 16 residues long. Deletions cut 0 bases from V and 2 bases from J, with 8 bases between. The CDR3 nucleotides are TGTGCCAGCAGCTTAGAAGGAGGGGCTGGGGCCAACGTCCTGACTTTC. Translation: CASSLEGGAGANVLTF.

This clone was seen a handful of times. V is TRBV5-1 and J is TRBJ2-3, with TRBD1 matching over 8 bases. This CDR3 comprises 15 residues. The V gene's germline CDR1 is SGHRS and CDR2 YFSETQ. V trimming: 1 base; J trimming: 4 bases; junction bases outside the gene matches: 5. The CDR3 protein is CASSLNPGGADTQYF. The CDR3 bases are TGCGCCAGCAGCTTGAACCCAGGGGGCGCAGATACGCAGTATTTT.